This record looks at one TCR beta chain sequence and its context. The data stem from a study of blood T cell repertoires in COVID-19. Study-level information: Specimens from acute and convalescent COVID-19 originated in the United States, Italy and Spain. The cDNA or gDNA used as material had been derived from T cells, B-cell-depleted T cells, or PBMCs.

Membership in each cohort depended on participant-reported clinical history. Original analysis: Nucleated cell number was recorded as an estimate derived from reference gene primer amplification. TCRdb keeps only in-frame clones here, not all; method: immunoSEQ multiplex PCR. V, J and clone size reflect that table, while D and trimming were determined from the DNA. The data show some 200,000 clones, roughly 80% seen once. The CDR3 is made up of 15 amino acids. CDR1 and CDR2 (germline): KGHSH, LQKENI. The V gene end was trimmed by 8 bases and the J gene end by 5 bases; junction bases not matched to a gene: 7.

The sequence derives from a woman between 45 and 65 years old who had recovered from COVID-19. Sequencing was carried out using PBMCs or T cells enriched from blood (not recorded which). The chain links TRBV18 to TRBJ2-7, with 15 nucleotides matching TRBD2. The CDR3 sequence: CASTGLAGGQDEQYF. The CDR3 coding sequence is TGTGCCAGCACAGGACTAGCGGGAGGGCAGGACGAGCAGTACTTC.